Below, 25 T cell receptor beta chains from the same sample are listed, as sequenced in a study of tumor-infiltrating lymphocytes in primary liver carcinoma. Investigators took RNA and DNA out together from 20-30 mg of unsorted bulk tissue. A constant-region primer primed TCR beta cDNA synthesis from 450 to 550 ng of total RNA. TCR beta libraries came from three nested multiplex PCR rounds using slightly modified ARM-PCR. Two initial PCR rounds of about 9 cycles each paired TRBV1-TRBV30 forward primers with a C-beta reverse primer. TCRdb re-called the multiplex PCR reads through MiXCR, storing one row per CDR3 protein. The data contain more than 95,000 distinct CDR3 sequences, approximately 80% of them singletons. Sequencing was carried out using liver tumor tissue from sampling region 3. Regarding subset: tumor region T3, left-lateral pole. Receptors originate from a man in his forties or fifties with primary liver carcinoma and hepatitis B virus infection.

Notes on this clonotype: The junction departs from germline at one end; a sequencing error may be responsible. This rearrangement joins TRBV11-1 to TRBJ2-7, with D possibly being TRBD1 or TRBD2 (5 bases each). The CDR3 spans 13 residues. Germline values: CDR1 SGHAT, CDR2 FQDESV (reference sequence). The CDR3 nucleotides are TGTGCCGGCAGGGAGAAGCGATCCTACGAGTACTACTTC. Translating gives CAGREKRSYEYYF.

The sample holds one count of this clonotype. CDR3 sequence: CASSLVGVTVSCQPQHF. DNA of the CDR3: TGTGCCAGCAGCTTAGTAGGGGTAACAGTGAGCTGTCAGCCCCAGCATTTT. The chain links TRBV11-2 to TRBJ1-5; tentative D call: TRBD1 (5 bases). CDR3 length equals 17 residues. The V end lost 1 base, the J end lost 6 bases, and 19 bases lay between the germline ends. Germline CDR1 is SGHAT and CDR2 is FQNNGV. Full variable domain (missing parts from reference TRBV11-2 and TRBJ1-5): EAGVAQSPRYKIIEKRQSVAFWCNPISGHATLYWYQQILGQGPKLLIQFQNNGVVDDSQLPKDRFSAERLKGVDSTLKIQPAKLEDSAVYLCASSLVGVTVSCQPQHFGDGTRLSIL.

To note about this clonotype: Its ends do not fully match the called genes, so a read error is possible. V usage is TRBV4-2 and J usage is TRBJ2-1, with 9 bases matching TRBD2. CDR3 length: 17 residues. Looked up from germline, CDR1 is LGHNA and CDR2 is YNFKEQ. For the CDR3, the DNA is TGTGCCAGTAGCCAAGAGGTAGCGGGGGCCTCCTATAATGAGCGGTTCTTC. Its translation: CASSQEVAGASYNERFF.

Worth noting for this clonotype: A read error may explain this, as a much larger clone is one base away. This chain links TRBV28 with TRBJ2-5; 13 nucleotides agree with TRBD2. Losses at the gene ends were 7 bases for V and 5 bases for J; bases not matched to a gene: 4. The germline V gene has CDR1 MDHEN and CDR2 SYDVKM. This CDR3 region has 14 residues. CDR3 sequence: CASTLGLAGETQYF. Written as DNA, the CDR3 is TGTGCCAGCACTCTGGGACTAGCGGGGGAGACCCAGTACTTC.

With regard to this clonotype: A read error may produce the germline difference seen at one junction end. The CDR3 DNA reads as TGCATCGTTATGGATAACACCGGGGAGCTGTTTTTT. This codes for CIVMDNTGELFF. J is TRBJ2-2 and V is TRBV29-1; D is ambiguous. The CDR3 loop spans 12 amino acids. Germline-derived CDR1 and CDR2 are SQVTM and ANQGSEA.

As concerns this clonotype: An end of the junction differs from the germline gene, which may be a read error. The J gene is TRBJ1-1, the V gene TRBV29-1; maybe TRBD1 (6 bases). CDR1 and CDR2 from the germline V gene are SQVTM and ANQGSEA. This CDR3 has 14 amino acids. The DNA for the CDR3 is TGCAGCGTTGAAGGCTGGACCGGGGGCACTGAATCTTTCTTT. Encoded protein: CSVEGWTGGTESFF. Full variable domain (outside the CDR3, taken from reference TRBV29-1 and TRBJ1-1): SAVISQKPSRDICQRGTSLTIQCQVDSQVTMMFWYRQQPGQSLTLIATANQGSEATYESGFVIDKFPISRPNLTFSTLTVSNMSPEDSSIYLCSVEGWTGGTESFFGQGTRLTVV.

Regarding this clonotype: An end of the junction differs from the germline gene, which may be a read error. DNA of the CDR3: TGCGCCAGAAGCTCGAGGGGGTCAAGCTCCTTCAATGAACAGTTCTTC. Encoded protein: CARSSRGSSSFNEQFF. This sequence joins TRBV5-1 and TRBJ2-1, with D possibly TRBD1 on 6 matching bases. The germline V gene has CDR1 SGHRS and CDR2 YFSETQ. The CDR3 is 16 residues long.

In regard to this clonotype: This sequence may be a read error, since a much larger clone differs from it by one base. Since no conserved phenylalanine or tryptophan closes the CDR3, a read error is the likely cause. The chain employs TRBV16 and TRBJ1-2; D gene unclear. The CDR3 consists of 13 residues. V lost 0 bases to trimming and J lost 6 bases, with 8 bases between them. Germline CDR1 is KGHSY and CDR2 is FQNENV. CDR3 loop: CASSQSAWDGYTL. CDR3 in DNA: TGTGCCAGCAGCCAATCGGCCTGGGATGGCTACACCCTC.

To note about this clonotype: One end of the junction is discordant with germline, which a read error may explain. J is TRBJ2-4 and V is TRBV11-1, with D perhaps matching TRBD2 (6 bases). The CDR3 has 17 residues. The germline V gene has CDR1 SGHAT and CDR2 FQDESV (reference sequence). DNA of the CDR3: TGTGCCAGCAACTTTCACGGGACTGGCGGGACCAAAAGCATTCACTACTTC. It translates to CASNFHGTGGTKSIHYF.

Comment on this clonotype: At one boundary the junction diverges from the germline segment, which might be a read error. The rearrangement links TRBV5-6 to TRBJ2-7, with D unclear. The CDR3 contains 14 residues. Germline V gene data show CDR1 as SGHDT and CDR2 as YYEEEE. In nucleotides, the CDR3 is TGTGCCAGCAGCTTGGGAGCAGGTCCCTACGAGCATTACTTC. It is translated as CASSLGAGPYEHYF. Variable domain in full (rest from reference TRBV5-6 and TRBJ2-7): DAGVTQSPTHLIKTRGQQVTLRCSPKSGHDTVSWYQQALGQGPQFIFQYYEEEERQRGNFPDRFSGHQFPNYSSELNVNALLLGDSALYLCASSLGAGPYEHYFGPGTRLTVT.

A word on this clonotype: Sequence at one end of the junction differs from germline and may be a read error. The CDR3 sequence: CSARRGNTNTQYF. CDR3 in DNA: TGCAGCGCCAGGCGGGGCAACACAAATACGCAATATTTT. The gene calls are TRBV29-1 and TRBJ2-3; D may be TRBD2 (6 bases). The CDR3 extends over 13 amino acids. The V gene's germline CDR1 is SQVTM and CDR2 ANQGSEA.

This clonotype was seen at least ten times. The CDR3 sequence: CASSYDQGSTEAFF. CDR3 sequence (DNA): TGTGCCAGCAGTTACGACCAGGGAAGCACTGAAGCTTTCTTT. The chain recombines TRBV6-2 or TRBV6-3 with TRBJ1-1; D is perhaps TRBD1 (5 bases). The CDR3 is 14 amino acids. Germline V lookup: CDR1 MNHEY, CDR2 SVGEGT. Trimming pared 2 bases from V and 4 bases from J, leaving 11 bases between.

Remarks on this clonotype: One junction end does not reproduce the germline sequence, and a read error may be involved. The chain employs TRBV11-2 and TRBJ1-1, with unresolved D. Germline V lookup: CDR1 SGHAT, CDR2 FQNNGV. The CDR3 totals 13 residues. The CDR3 DNA is TGTACCAGCGGATTAGGCCTGAACACTGAAGCTTTCTTT. Translated, it gives CTSGLGLNTEAFF.

This clonotype showed up just once. The germline gene is not matched at one end of the junction; a read error may be the cause. This chain connects TRBV6-5 to TRBJ2-3; TRBD2 agrees at 12 bases. The CDR3 sequence is 15 residues long. Germline V gene sequence: CDR1 MNHEY, CDR2 SVGAGI. The CDR3 DNA sequence: TGTGCCAGCAACCCAGGACTAGCGGGAACAGTTATGCAGTTTTTT. This codes for CASNPGLAGTVMQFF.

With regard to this clonotype: A much larger clone differs by one base, so this may be a read error. The gene calls are TRBV24-1 and TRBJ1-2; maybe TRBD1 (5 bases). This CDR3 contains 17 residues. Per the germline V gene, CDR1 is KGHDR and CDR2 is SFDVKD. The CDR3 DNA is TGTACCACCAGTGATCCCCATTCGGGGGGTGTTGGTCGGGGCTACACCTTC. The encoded protein is CTTSDPHSGGVGRGYTF.

The chain is built from TRBV4-3 and TRBJ2-3; 14 positions agree with TRBD2. The CDR3 has 19 residues. Per germline, CDR1 LGHNA and CDR2 YSLEER. V lost 0 bases, J lost 5 bases, and 10 bases stayed unmatched. The CDR3 DNA is TGCGCCAGCAGCCAAGATCTTCCCTCCGGGACTAGCGGGAGAGATACGCAGTATTTT. Protein product: CASSQDLPSGTSGRDTQYF.

The chain joins TRBV29-1 to TRBJ2-5, with 9 positions matching TRBD1. CDR3 length equals 14 residues. In germline, CDR1 is SQVTM, CDR2 ANQGSEA. CDR3 nucleotide sequence: TGCTGTGTCTCCGGGACAGGGATTTATGAGACCCAGTACTTC. Translated, it gives CCVSGTGIYETQYF.

The chain has TRBV11-2 and TRBJ2-7, with D maybe TRBD2 (5 bases). Germline values: CDR1 SGHAT, CDR2 FQNNGV. The CDR3 contains 14 residues. V lost 8 bases, J lost 4 bases, and 18 bases lay in between. The CDR3: CASYYQTEAYEQYF. DNA for the CDR3: TGTGCCAGCTACTACCAGACGGAGGCATACGAGCAGTACTTC.

The rearrangement links TRBV6-4 to TRBJ1-4; unclear D gene. Deletions cut 5 bases from V and 7 bases from J, with 17 bases between. The CDR3 consists of 15 residues. Germline lookup yields CDR1 MRHNA and CDR2 SNTAGT. The CDR3 coding sequence is TGTGCCAGCAGTACCCAGGACCCGCTGGGTGAAAAACTGTTTTTT. Its protein is CASSTQDPLGEKLFF.

The rearrangement uses TRBV5-1 and TRBJ2-1; TRBD2 agrees at 10 bases. The CDR3 sequence is 18 residues long. Germline V gives CDR1 SGHRS, CDR2 YFSETQ. Trimming cost V 0 bases and J 9 bases; bases outside gene matches: 15. CDR3: CASSLEWVSSGSTGEQFF. CDR3 in DNA: TGCGCCAGCAGCTTGGAATGGGTGTCTAGCGGGAGCACGGGTGAGCAGTTCTTC.

A word on this clonotype: This may be a read error: a much more frequent sequence differs by one nucleotide. V usage is TRBV5-1 and J usage is TRBJ2-3; no clear D gene. Per the germline V gene, CDR1 is SGHRS and CDR2 is YFSETQ. The CDR3 contains 14 residues. This chain's CDR3 is CANSFGPDTDTQYF. The CDR3 nucleotides read TGCGCCAACAGCTTCGGACCGGACACAGATACGCAGTATTTT.

This clonotype was observed a single time. This sequence joins TRBV6-6 and TRBJ1-5; 9 positions match TRBD1. The ends lost 2 bases at V and 6 bases at J; junction bases unmatched: 14. The V gene's germline CDR1 is MNHNY and CDR2 SVGAGI (reference sequence). There are 18 residues in the CDR3. The CDR3 region is CASSYIDPTGGLSQPQHF. The CDR3 nucleotides read TGTGCCAGCAGTTACATCGATCCGACAGGGGGGCTAAGTCAGCCCCAGCATTTT.

On this clonotype itself: Germline is not matched at one junction end, which may reflect a read error. The genes are TRBV4-2 and TRBJ2-6, with D perhaps matching TRBD2 (6 bases). The CDR3 contains 15 residues. The germline CDR1 and CDR2 sequences are LGHNA and YNFKEQ. The CDR3 sequence is CGSRPRRAGANVLTF. DNA of the CDR3: TGTGGCAGCAGACCCAGGAGGGCTGGGGCCAACGTCCTGACTTTC.

V usage is TRBV4-2 and J usage is TRBJ2-7, with D perhaps matching TRBD2 (6 bases). The germline V gene has CDR1 LGHNA and CDR2 YNFKEQ. There are 15 residues in the CDR3. V lost 3 bases and J 3 bases, leaving 15 bases between the germline ends. In DNA form, the CDR3 reads TGTGCCAGCAGCCAGGGTGATAACGGGAGCTACGAGCAGTACTTC. Residues: CASSQGDNGSYEQYF.

Here the CDR3 DNA reads TGTGCCAGCAGGCCCGAGCATGGGAGCAACGAGCAGTACTTC. Protein product: CASRPEHGSNEQYF. The genes are TRBV7-6 and TRBJ2-7; D is perhaps TRBD2 (5 bases). V was trimmed by 6 bases and J by 5 bases, leaving 17 bases between them. Germline V gene data show CDR1 as SGHVS and CDR2 as FNYEAQ. The CDR3 has 14 amino acids.